These T cell receptor beta chains were read from a single sample in a study of post-analysis software for immune sequencing data. TCRdb fed the PCR reads into MiXCR, producing one record per CDR3 protein. The table records 700,000 to 800,000 distinct CDR3 sequences, roughly 30% of them present only once. What was sequenced was blood. These receptors were taken from a girl aged 5 to 17 with multiple sclerosis. CDR3s include the opening cysteine and the closing phenylalanine or tryptophan. The D gene is left open where the match is weak. Some rows mark clone size as missing; the rest say once, few, many or name a class of expanded clone.

TRBJ1-1 16 . TRBV18 TRBD1 CASSPPFGTVNTEAFF TGTGCCAGCTCACCACCTTTCGGGACAGTAAACACTGAAGCTTTCTTT
TRBJ2-2 16 . TRBV29-1 . CSVEEDTSSHTGELFF TGCAGCGTTGAAGAGGACACTTCTTCCCACACCGGGGAGCTGTTTTTT
TRBJ1-4 16 . TRBV20-1 . CSASLPLAATNEKLFF TGCAGTGCTAGTCTTCCGTTGGCAGCAACTAATGAAAAACTGTTTTTT
TRBJ1-4 14 few TRBV11-2 TRBD1 CASSLMGQGEKLFF TGTGCCAGCAGCTTAATGGGACAGGGCGAAAAACTGTTTTTT
TRBJ1-1 14 few TRBV27 TRBD1 CASSRQGLSTEAFF TGTGCCAGCAGCAGACAGGGGTTGAGCACTGAAGCTTTCTTT
TRBJ2-5 12 . TRBV12-3/TRBV12-4 . CASSAGMETQYF TGTGCCAGCAGCGCGGGGATGGAGACCCAGTACTTC
TRBJ2-1 15 . TRBV12-3/TRBV12-4 TRBD2 CASSHPSGHYNEQFF TGTGCCAGCAGCCATCCTAGCGGACATTACAATGAGCAGTTCTTC
TRBJ2-5 14 few TRBV15 TRBD2 CATSTLAGQETQYF TGTGCCACCAGCACCCTAGCGGGGCAAGAGACCCAGTACTTC
TRBJ1-2 15 once TRBV14 TRBD1 CASSQVVAGGNGYTF TGTGCCAGCAGCCAAGTCGTAGCAGGGGGCAATGGCTACACCTTC
TRBJ2-7 14 . TRBV7-9 . CASSLDGGSNEQYF TGTGCCAGCAGCTTAGACGGGGGCAGCAACGAGCAGTACTTC
TRBJ2-3 16 . TRBV2 TRBD2 CASRSGTSGSQDTQYF TGTGCCAGCAGATCCGGGACTAGCGGGAGTCAGGATACGCAGTATTTT
TRBJ2-3 15 few TRBV7-2 TRBD2 CASSLLAGFTDTQYF TGTGCCAGCAGTTTACTAGCGGGATTCACAGATACGCAGTATTTT
TRBJ2-6 14 . TRBV6-2/TRBV6-3 . CATLGVEGANVLTF TGTGCCACGCTGGGGGTGGAAGGGGCCAACGTCCTGACTTTC
TRBJ1-5 15 . TRBV28 . CASSRKTGINQPQHF TGTGCCAGCAGCCGGAAGACAGGAATTAATCAGCCCCAGCATTTT
TRBJ2-1 14 . TRBV29-1 . CGVGDTSPTAEQFF TGCGGCGTGGGGGACACTTCCCCGACGGCTGAGCAGTTCTTC
TRBJ2-7 15 . TRBV12-3/TRBV12-4 TRBD2 CASSFTGGSGYEQYF TGTGCCAGCAGTTTTACCGGCGGGAGTGGATACGAGCAGTACTTC
TRBJ2-7 13 few TRBV4-3 . CASSQDQGDEQYF TGCGCCAGCAGCCAAGATCAAGGGGACGAGCAGTACTTC
TRBJ2-7 12 few TRBV2 . CASRVTGSEQYF TGTGCCAGCAGGGTGACAGGTTCAGAGCAGTACTTC
TRBJ2-1 15 . TRBV20-1 TRBD2 CSADGGLAGNNEQFF TGCAGTGCCGACGGTGGGCTAGCGGGGAACAATGAGCAGTTCTTC
TRBJ1-5 14 . TRBV19 TRBD1 CASSTTGGNQPQHF TGTGCCAGTAGTACGACAGGGGGCAATCAGCCCCAGCATTTT
TRBJ2-3 18 few TRBV7-2 TRBD2 CASSLARGLAGVVDTQYF TGTGCCAGCAGCTTAGCCCGAGGACTAGCGGGAGTGGTCGATACGCAGTATTTT
TRBJ2-7 15 . TRBV7-2 TRBD1 CASSLATGGAYEQYF TGTGCCAGCAGCTTAGCGACAGGGGGAGCCTACGAGCAGTACTTC
TRBJ1-1 14 . TRBV6-5 . CASSQTAAGTEAFF TGTGCCAGCAGTCAAACAGCCGCCGGAACTGAAGCTTTCTTT
TRBJ2-2 13 . TRBV3-1 TRBD1 CASTATGIGELFF TGTGCCAGCACCGCGACAGGGATTGGGGAGCTGTTTTTT
TRBJ2-7 18 few TRBV6-1 TRBD2 CASRMRGRLAGEEYEQYF TGTGCCAGCAGGATGAGGGGGAGGCTAGCGGGAGAGGAGTACGAGCAGTACTTC
TRBJ1-1 12 once TRBV29-1 . CSVVGPEAEAFF TGCAGCGTTGTAGGGCCTGAGGCTGAAGCTTTCTTT
TRBJ1-5 15 few TRBV9 . CASSVGTVDNQPQHF TGTGCCAGCAGCGTAGGGACAGTGGACAATCAGCCCCAGCATTTT
TRBJ2-2 19 . TRBV15 TRBD2 CATSRGGLAPGGNTGELFF TGTGCCACCAGCAGGGGGGGACTAGCCCCAGGTGGAAACACCGGGGAGCTGTTTTTT
TRBJ1-6 16 few TRBV7-6 TRBD1 CASSPHRTGLGSPLHF TGTGCCAGCAGCCCACACAGGACAGGGCTGGGTTCACCCCTCCACTTT
TRBJ2-1 17 . TRBV20-1 . CSARDILRKGVLDEQFF TGCAGTGCTAGAGACATACTTCGGAAGGGTGTATTGGATGAGCAGTTCTTC
TRBJ2-5 16 . TRBV27 . CASSLSIGGASETQYF TGTGCCAGCAGTTTATCGATAGGGGGGGCCAGTGAGACCCAGTACTTC
TRBJ2-1 13 . TRBV12-3/TRBV12-4 TRBD1 CASSLTGAHEQFF TGTGCCAGCAGTCTAACAGGGGCCCATGAGCAGTTCTTC
TRBJ2-1 16 . TRBV7-2 TRBD2 CASSRSGLAGVDEQFF TGTGCCAGCAGCCGGTCGGGACTAGCGGGAGTGGATGAGCAGTTCTTC
TRBJ2-1 18 few TRBV3-1 TRBD2 CASSQGYRGRSSYNEQFF TGTGCCAGCAGCCAAGGGTATCGCGGGAGGTCCTCCTACAATGAGCAGTTCTTC
TRBJ2-3 15 few TRBV5-1 . CASSWGRTSTDTQYF TGCGCCAGCAGCTGGGGACGGACTAGCACAGATACGCAGTATTTT
TRBJ1-5 14 . TRBV20-1 TRBD1 CSARVGTGGQPQHF TGCAGTGCTAGAGTAGGGACAGGGGGTCAGCCCCAGCATTTT
TRBJ2-1 13 many TRBV29-1 TRBD1 CSAGTGGYNEQFF TGCAGCGCTGGGACAGGGGGCTACAATGAGCAGTTCTTC
TRBJ1-4 17 few TRBV7-8 . CASSDDRSLTLNEKLFF TGTGCCAGCAGCGATGACAGATCACTAACCCTTAATGAAAAACTGTTTTTT
TRBJ1-1 16 . TRBV4-1 TRBD1 CASSQLNRDRNTEAFF TGCGCCAGCAGCCAATTAAACAGGGACAGGAACACTGAAGCGTTCTTT
TRBJ1-2 15 . TRBV20-1 . CSARDPQGFNYGYTF TGCAGTGCTAGAGATCCTCAGGGGTTTAACTATGGCTACACCTTC
TRBJ1-4 15 few TRBV20-1 . CSATLPRGPGEKLFF TGCAGTGCTACCCTTCCCAGGGGACCCGGGGAAAAACTGTTTTTT
TRBJ2-3 14 few TRBV5-1 . CASSPEPSTDTQYF TGCGCCAGCAGCCCCGAGCCTAGCACAGATACGCAGTATTTT
TRBJ2-5 13 few TRBV6-5 TRBD1 CATRQGAREAQYF TGTGCCACCAGACAGGGGGCACGGGAGGCCCAGTACTTC
TRBJ2-1 15 . TRBV11-2 . CASSLPRGDVDEQFF TGTGCCAGCAGCTTACCCAGGGGGGATGTAGATGAGCAGTTCTTC
TRBJ1-4 15 . TRBV28 . CASAQTWGRGEKRFF TGTGCCAGCGCCCAAACATGGGGAAGGGGTGAAAAACGGTTTTTT
TRBJ1-2 12 few TRBV29-1 . CSVEDWGYGYTF TGCAGCGTTGAAGACTGGGGCTATGGCTACACCTTC
TRBJ2-7 14 . TRBV7-2 . CASSRGRGEGEQYF TGTGCCAGCAGCCGAGGCAGGGGGGAGGGCGAGCAGTACTTC
TRBJ2-5 15 few TRBV19 TRBD2 CASKRTSGSRETQYF TGTGCCAGTAAAAGGACTAGCGGATCCCGAGAGACCCAGTACTTC
TRBJ2-7 17 . TRBV5-1 TRBD1 CASSSEVGTGGDYEQYF TGCGCCAGCAGCTCTGAAGTAGGGACAGGTGGGGACTACGAGCAGTACTTC
TRBJ2-7 16 . TRBV6-1 TRBD1 CASSEAGQGRPYEQYF TGTGCCAGCAGTGAGGCCGGACAGGGGCGACCCTACGAGCAGTACTTC
TRBJ2-3 13 . TRBV7-8 . CASSDTSTDTQYF TGTGCCAGCAGCGACACGTCCACAGATACGCAGTATTTT